This TCR beta chain was captured in a study of T-cell reconstitution after alpha-beta-depleted transplantation in children. The authors prepared the TCRbeta library with unique molecular identifiers. TCRdb called the PCR reads again in MiXCR, with one record for every CDR3 protein. The table includes approximately 350,000 distinct CDR3 sequences, more than 10% detected once. This clonotype occurred many times. Trimming left V 6 bases short and J 9 bases short, with 20 bases between. The CDR3 extends over 14 amino acids. The germline V gene encodes CDR1 MNHNS and CDR2 SASEGT. This clonotype originated in a human donor who donated a stem cell graft to a child with Fanconi anemia. Source: PBMCs, taken from the stem cell graft. The chain employs TRBV6-1 and TRBJ1-1, with D possibly TRBD1 on 6 matching bases. As DNA, the CDR3 is TGTGCCAGCAGCCAAACGTGGATGGGGGCAAAAGCTTTCTTT. Protein: CASSQTWMGAKAFF.